A selection of T cell receptor beta chains follows, all from one sample in a study of CD8 T cells in Susac syndrome. TCRdb re-called the immunoSEQ multiplex PCR reads with MiXCR, one entry per CDR3 protein. The profile shows about 130,000 distinct CDR3 sequences, about 95% of them singletons. The sample taken for sequencing was CD8+ T cells from PBMCs. These receptors were obtained from a human donor with Susac syndrome. CDR3s include the opening cysteine and the closing phenylalanine or tryptophan. D genes are given only for firm matches. The listing skips clone size in some rows; elsewhere it reads once, few, many or a size class.

D	length	size	V	J	DNA	CDR3
-	15	-	TRBV7-9	TRBJ2-7	TGTGCCAGCAGCCCACTCACAACGCGCTCCTACGAGCAGTACTTC	CASSPLTTRSYEQYF
-	14	-	TRBV20-1	TRBJ2-7	TGCAGTGCTAGCTTCGGCAGGGAGCCCTACGAGCAGTACTTC	CSASFGREPYEQYF
-	13	-	TRBV29-1	TRBJ2-7	TGCAGCGTTGAAGATCTCAACGAAAGGATGCAGTACTTC	CSVEDLNERMQYF
-	16	-	TRBV5-6	TRBJ2-7	TGTGCCAGCAGCTCCGGGACCCAACCAGGCTACTACGAGCAGTACTTC	CASSSGTQPGYYEQYF
TRBD2	19	once	TRBV7-6	TRBJ2-3	TGTGCCAGCAGCGTCCCCCGGACTAGCGGGAGGGCCAGCACAGATACGCAGTATTTT	CASSVPRTSGRASTDTQYF
-	15	-	TRBV28	TRBJ2-1	TGTGCCACCTTGGCGGTGTTTCGGTACTCGGGTGAGCAGTTCTTC	CATLAVFRYSGEQFF
TRBD1	12	-	TRBV5-1	TRBJ2-1	TGCGCCAGCAGCGCAAACAGGGGGGAGCAGTTCTTC	CASSANRGEQFF
TRBD1	16	-	TRBV6-2/TRBV6-3	TRBJ2-6	TGTGCCAGCACCGGACAGGGGGCTTCTGGGGCCAACGTCCTGACTTTC	CASTGQGASGANVLTF
-	16	-	TRBV7-8	TRBJ2-1	TGTGCCAGCAGCCCCCCGGGGGGGGACAGGGTCGATGAGCAGTTCTTC	CASSPPGGDRVDEQFF
TRBD1	12	once	TRBV5-1	TRBJ1-2	TGCGCCAGCAGCTGGGACAGGGAAGGCTACACCTTC	CASSWDREGYTF
-	15	-	TRBV6-2/TRBV6-3	TRBJ2-7	TGTGCCAGCAGTTACTCATCGGAGGGGGCTCGCGAGCAGTACTTC	CASSYSSEGAREQYF
-	15	-	TRBV6-4	TRBJ2-3	TGTGCCAGCAGTGACGGTAGCTCGGGCACAGATACGCAGTATTTT	CASSDGSSGTDTQYF
-	14	-	TRBV25-1	TRBJ2-1	TGTGCCAGCAGTGAAAGGGGAGTCCGGAATGAGCAGTTCTTC	CASSERGVRNEQFF
-	15	-	TRBV4-1	TRBJ1-2	TGCGCCAGCAGCCAAGACAGCTGGGTTAACTATGGCTACACCTTC	CASSQDSWVNYGYTF
TRBD1	14	-	TRBV18	TRBJ1-2	TGTGCCAGCTCAGGGACAGACGGGCCTTATCGCTACACCTTC	CASSGTDGPYRYTF
-	14	-	TRBV20-1	TRBJ1-1	TGCAGTGCTAGAGCACTAATGGTGAACACTGAAGCTTTCTTT	CSARALMVNTEAFF
-	14	-	TRBV5-1	TRBJ2-1	TGCGCCAGCAGCTTGGCGCAAGCTACGGACCAGCAGTTCTTC	CASSLAQATDQQFF
-	11	-	TRBV5-6	TRBJ1-2	TGTGCCAGCAGCCCCGGAGGGGTAGGCACCTTC	CASSPGGVGTF
-	16	-	TRBV15	TRBJ1-3	TGTGCCACCAGCCCGGGACATCGGAGCTCTGGAAACACCATATATTTT	CATSPGHRSSGNTIYF
TRBD2	15	-	TRBV7-7	TRBJ2-5	TGTGCTAGCAGCTGGGCGGGGGGCCTCCAAGAGACCCAGTACTTC	CASSWAGGLQETQYF
-	16	-	TRBV9	TRBJ2-1	TGTGCCAGCGGGGACTCGGTCGTTCGGCCCAACAATGAGCAGTTCTTC	CASGDSVVRPNNEQFF
-	15	-	TRBV6-5	TRBJ1-1	TGTGCCAGCAGTTACTCTTACAGGGTGAACACTGAAGCTTTCTTT	CASSYSYRVNTEAFF
TRBD2	13	-	TRBV24-1	TRBJ2-7	TGTGCCACCAGTGATTCCCCGGGGGGCGAGCAGTACTTC	CATSDSPGGEQYF
-	15	-	TRBV29-1	TRBJ1-3	TGCAGCGTTTCTAACAGGGTGGCGGCTGGAAACACCATATATTTT	CSVSNRVAAGNTIYF
-	14	once	TRBV3-1	TRBJ2-5	TGTGCCAGCAGCCAAGGGGAGCCCCAAGAGACCCAGTACTTC	CASSQGEPQETQYF
-	10	-	TRBV27	TRBJ1-5	TGTGCCGCCGGCGATAAGCCCCAGCATTTT	CAAGDKPQHF
TRBD2	16	-	TRBV5-4	TRBJ2-1	TGTGCCAGCAGCGGATCCGGGACTAGCCATTACAATGAGCAGTTCTTC	CASSGSGTSHYNEQFF
TRBD1	16	-	TRBV20-1	TRBJ2-3	TGCAGTGCTAGACAGACCGGGACAGGGACCTCAGATACGCAGTATTTT	CSARQTGTGTSDTQYF
TRBD2	14	few	TRBV6-2/TRBV6-3	TRBJ2-5	TGTGCCAGCAGTTGGGGCGGGGGGCAAGAGACCCAGTACTTC	CASSWGGGQETQYF
-	12	-	TRBV7-2	TRBJ1-4	TGTGCCAGCAGCTTAGTGGGCGAAAAACTGTTTTTT	CASSLVGEKLFF
TRBD1	13	-	TRBV13	TRBJ1-1	TGTGCCAGCAGCTCCGGGACAGCCAATGAAGCTTTCTTT	CASSSGTANEAFF
-	14	-	TRBV27	TRBJ1-2	TGTGCCAGCAGTCCCCCAGGGATCCCCTATGGCTACACCTTC	CASSPPGIPYGYTF
-	15	-	TRBV6-5	TRBJ1-5	TGTGCCAGCAGTTACTCGCCAGGAAGCAATCAGCCCCAGCATTTT	CASSYSPGSNQPQHF
-	13	-	TRBV6-2/TRBV6-3	TRBJ1-2	TGTGCCAGCAGTACGACGGAGGGCTATGGCTACACCTTC	CASSTTEGYGYTF
-	17	-	TRBV7-2	TRBJ1-1	TGTGCCAGCAGCTACCCGGAGTTGGCGGGAGCGAACACTGAAGCTTTCTTT	CASSYPELAGANTEAFF
-	12	-	TRBV30	TRBJ2-7	TGTGCCTGGAGTGGGACAGTCTACGAGCAGTACTTC	CAWSGTVYEQYF
-	12	-	TRBV4-1	TRBJ1-4	TGCGCCAGCAGCCTTGGGGAGGACCGGCTGTTTTTT	CASSLGEDRLFF
-	16	-	TRBV6-5	TRBJ2-1	TGTGCCAGCAGTTACTCGGAGATCCCGCCTTACAATGAGCAGTTCTTC	CASSYSEIPPYNEQFF
TRBD2	13	-	TRBV20-1	TRBJ2-1	TGCAGTGCTAGTCTAGCGGGGGACAATGAGCAGTTCTTC	CSASLAGDNEQFF
-	13	-	TRBV13	TRBJ2-3	TGTGCCAGCAGCCCGGAGAACACAGATACGCAGTATTTT	CASSPENTDTQYF
TRBD2	14	-	TRBV20-1	TRBJ2-5	TGCAGTGCTAGAGTCGGGAGGGCCTTTGAGACCCAGTACTTC	CSARVGRAFETQYF
-	14	-	TRBV19	TRBJ1-5	TGTGCCAGTAGTACGGGGGGGTTGAATCAGCCCCAGCATTTT	CASSTGGLNQPQHF
-	12	-	TRBV7-9	TRBJ2-1	TGTGCCAGCAGCCTAACACTAGAGAAGCAGTTCTTC	CASSLTLEKQFF
-	14	-	TRBV9	TRBJ2-5	TGTGCCAGCAGCCCGGATGGCGGCCAAGAGACCCAGTACTTC	CASSPDGGQETQYF
-	14	-	TRBV27	TRBJ2-1	TGTGCCAGCGCGATAGCGACTTCCTACAATGAGCAGTTCTTC	CASAIATSYNEQFF
TRBD1	15	once	TRBV29-1	TRBJ1-1	TGCAGCGTTGAAGGATCGGGACAGGGGAACACTGAAGCTTTCTTT	CSVEGSGQGNTEAFF
TRBD1	13	-	TRBV4-1	TRBJ1-5	TGCGCCAGCGGACCAGGGGGGAATCAGCCCCAGCATTTT	CASGPGGNQPQHF
TRBD2	15	-	TRBV27	TRBJ2-1	TGTGCCAGCCAAAGCGGGGGACTCACAAACAATGAGCAGTTCTTC	CASQSGGLTNNEQFF
-	15	-	TRBV4-2	TRBJ1-1	TGTGCCAGCAGCCAATTCGGGGGCGGGAGGACTGAAGCTTTCTTT	CASSQFGGGRTEAFF
-	13	-	TRBV12-5	TRBJ2-7	TGTGCTAGTGGTTTAAAGGGTAGCTACGAGCAGTACTTC	CASGLKGSYEQYF
-	14	-	TRBV20-1	TRBJ2-1	TGCAGTGTCCCGGGACCCACTGGCTACAATGAGCAGTTCTTC	CSVPGPTGYNEQFF
-	15	once	TRBV9	TRBJ2-7	TGTGCCAGCAGCGTAGGGCAGGGTATTCCCTACGAGCAGTACTTC	CASSVGQGIPYEQYF
-	13	once	TRBV4-1	TRBJ1-4	TGCGCCAGCAGCCAAGAACATAATGAAAAACTGTTTTTT	CASSQEHNEKLFF
TRBD1	16	-	TRBV9	TRBJ2-7	TGTGCCAGCAGCCCCCTAGGGGACAGGGATACCTACGAGCAGTACTTC	CASSPLGDRDTYEQYF
TRBD1	15	-	TRBV5-1	TRBJ2-1	TGCGCCAGCAGCGATCGACAGGGGATCCACAATGAGCAGTTCTTC	CASSDRQGIHNEQFF
TRBD1	15	-	TRBV18	TRBJ2-3	TGTGCCAGCTCATCCGGGACAGATAGCACAGATACGCAGTATTTT	CASSSGTDSTDTQYF
TRBD1	15	-	TRBV15	TRBJ1-2	TGTGCCACCAGCAGACGGGGACAGTTAGGCTATGGCTACACCTTC	CATSRRGQLGYGYTF
-	14	-	TRBV29-1	TRBJ2-7	TGCAGCGTTGGGGGACTTTCTAGCTCCTACGAGCAGTACTTC	CSVGGLSSSYEQYF
TRBD1	14	-	TRBV6-4	TRBJ2-3	TGTGCCAGCAGTGAAGCGACAGGGTCAGATACGCAGTATTTT	CASSEATGSDTQYF
TRBD2	15	-	TRBV30	TRBJ2-1	TGTGCCTGGACTAGCGGGGGGCTCTACGACAATGAGCAGTTCTTC	CAWTSGGLYDNEQFF